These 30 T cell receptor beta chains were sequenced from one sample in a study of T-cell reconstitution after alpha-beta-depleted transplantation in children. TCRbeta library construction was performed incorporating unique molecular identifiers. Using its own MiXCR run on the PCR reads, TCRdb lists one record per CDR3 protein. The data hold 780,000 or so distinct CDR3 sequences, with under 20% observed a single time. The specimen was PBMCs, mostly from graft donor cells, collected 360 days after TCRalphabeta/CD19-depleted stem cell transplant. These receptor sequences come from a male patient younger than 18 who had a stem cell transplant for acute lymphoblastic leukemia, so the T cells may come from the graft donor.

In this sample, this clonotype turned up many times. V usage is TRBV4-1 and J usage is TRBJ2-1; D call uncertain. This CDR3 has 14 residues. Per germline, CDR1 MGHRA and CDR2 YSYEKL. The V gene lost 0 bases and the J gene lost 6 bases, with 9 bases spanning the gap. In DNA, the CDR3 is TGCGCCAGCAGCCAAGACGAGCGCCTCAATGAGCAGTTCTTC. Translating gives CASSQDERLNEQFF.

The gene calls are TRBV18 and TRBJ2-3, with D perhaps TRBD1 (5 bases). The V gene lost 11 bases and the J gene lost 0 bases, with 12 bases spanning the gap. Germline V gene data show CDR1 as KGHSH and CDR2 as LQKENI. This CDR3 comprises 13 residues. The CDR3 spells CAAGKTSTDTQYF. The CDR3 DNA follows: TGTGCCGCAGGGAAAACTAGCACAGATACGCAGTATTTT.

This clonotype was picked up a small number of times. The CDR3 sequence is CASGDRNTDTQYF. DNA for the CDR3: TGTGCCAGCGGGGACAGGAACACAGATACGCAGTATTTT. The chain recombines TRBV3-1 with TRBJ2-3; TRBD1 matches 8 bases. J gave up 2 bases and V 8 bases, and 3 bases lay outside the gene matches. Germline lookup yields CDR1 LGHDT and CDR2 YNNKEL (reference sequence). There are 13 residues in the CDR3.

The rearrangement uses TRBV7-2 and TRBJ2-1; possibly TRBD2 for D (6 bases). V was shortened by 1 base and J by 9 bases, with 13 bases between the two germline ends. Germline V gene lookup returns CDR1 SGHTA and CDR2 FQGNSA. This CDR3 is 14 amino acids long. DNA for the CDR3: TGTGCCAGCAGCTTAGTTTCCCTCGGGAGTGAGCAGTTCTTC. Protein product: CASSLVSLGSEQFF.

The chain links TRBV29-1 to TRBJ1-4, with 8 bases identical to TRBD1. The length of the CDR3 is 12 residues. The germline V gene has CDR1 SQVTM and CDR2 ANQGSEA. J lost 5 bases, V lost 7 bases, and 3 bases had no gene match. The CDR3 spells CSGRTGNEKLFF. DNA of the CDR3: TGCAGCGGGCGGACAGGGAATGAAAAACTGTTTTTT.

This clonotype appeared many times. The DNA for the CDR3 is TGTGCCAGCAGCCAAGAGGGTGGGGCAAGAAACAATGAGCAGTTCTTC. Its translation is CASSQEGGARNNEQFF. The V call is TRBV3-1, the J call TRBJ2-1; possible D gene TRBD1, 5 bases. Germline V gives CDR1 LGHDT, CDR2 YNNKEL (reference sequence). Trimming cost V 0 bases and J 5 bases, with 14 bases left between them. There are 16 residues in the CDR3.

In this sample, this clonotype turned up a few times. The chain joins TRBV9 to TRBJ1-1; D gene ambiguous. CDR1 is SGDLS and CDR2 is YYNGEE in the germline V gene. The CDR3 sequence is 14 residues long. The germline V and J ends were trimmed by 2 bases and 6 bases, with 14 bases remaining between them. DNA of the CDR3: TGTGCCAGCAGCGTTCGGGGTGTGGGCCCTGAAGCTTTCTTT. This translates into CASSVRGVGPEAFF. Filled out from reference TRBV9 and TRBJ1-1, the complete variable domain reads DSGVTQTPKHLITATGQRVTLRCSPRSGDLSVYWYQQSLDQGLQFLIQYYNGEERAKGNILERFSAQQFPDLHSELNLSSLELGDSALYFCASSVRGVGPEAFFGQGTRLTVV.

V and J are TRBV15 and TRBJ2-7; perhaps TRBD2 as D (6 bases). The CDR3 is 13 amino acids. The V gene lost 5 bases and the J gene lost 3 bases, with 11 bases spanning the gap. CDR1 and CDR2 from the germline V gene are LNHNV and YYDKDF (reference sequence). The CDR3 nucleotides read TGTGCCACCAGCCCACAGGAGGGCTACGAGCAGTACTTC. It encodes CATSPQEGYEQYF.

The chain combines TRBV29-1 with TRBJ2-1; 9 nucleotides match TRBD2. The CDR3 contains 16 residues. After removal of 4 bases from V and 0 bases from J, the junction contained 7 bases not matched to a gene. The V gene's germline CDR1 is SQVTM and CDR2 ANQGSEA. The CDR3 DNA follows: TGCAGCGTTGTGTTTCAGCGGGGGGTCTCCTACAATGAGCAGTTCTTC. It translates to CSVVFQRGVSYNEQFF.

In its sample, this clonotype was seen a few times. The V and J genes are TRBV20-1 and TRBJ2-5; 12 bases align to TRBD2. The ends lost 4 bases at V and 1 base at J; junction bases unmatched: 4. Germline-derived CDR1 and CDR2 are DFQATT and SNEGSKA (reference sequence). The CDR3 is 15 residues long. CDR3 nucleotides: TGCAGTGCTATCAGGACTAGCGGGATCCAAGAGACCCAGTACTTC. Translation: CSAIRTSGIQETQYF.

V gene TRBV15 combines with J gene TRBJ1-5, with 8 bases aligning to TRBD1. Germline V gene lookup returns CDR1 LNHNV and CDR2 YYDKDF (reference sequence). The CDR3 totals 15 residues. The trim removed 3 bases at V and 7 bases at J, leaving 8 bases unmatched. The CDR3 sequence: CATSSVYRGGQPQHF. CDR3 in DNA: TGTGCCACCAGCAGCGTTTACAGGGGGGGCCAGCCCCAGCATTTT.

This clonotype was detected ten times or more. For the CDR3, the DNA is TGTGCCAGCAGACCGGGACTAGAAAGGGGCAGTGAGCAGTTCTTC. Translating it yields CASRPGLERGSEQFF. The chain has TRBV12-3 or TRBV12-4 and TRBJ2-1, with TRBD2 identical over 8 bases. The junction had 13 bases not matched to a gene; V was cut back by 6 bases and J by 9 bases. The CDR3 loop spans 15 amino acids.

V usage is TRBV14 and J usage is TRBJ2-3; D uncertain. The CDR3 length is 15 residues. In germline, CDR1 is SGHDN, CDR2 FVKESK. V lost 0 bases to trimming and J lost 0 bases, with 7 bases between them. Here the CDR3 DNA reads TGTGCCAGCAGCCAAGAGGTAGCAAGCACAGATACGCAGTATTTT. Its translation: CASSQEVASTDTQYF.

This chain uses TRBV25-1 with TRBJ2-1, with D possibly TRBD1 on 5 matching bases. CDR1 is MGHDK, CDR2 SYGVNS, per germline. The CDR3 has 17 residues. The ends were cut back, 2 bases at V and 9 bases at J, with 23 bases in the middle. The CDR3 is CASSETVGPGYSGEQFF. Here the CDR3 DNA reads TGTGCCAGCAGTGAAACGGTGGGGCCAGGATATAGTGGTGAGCAGTTCTTC.

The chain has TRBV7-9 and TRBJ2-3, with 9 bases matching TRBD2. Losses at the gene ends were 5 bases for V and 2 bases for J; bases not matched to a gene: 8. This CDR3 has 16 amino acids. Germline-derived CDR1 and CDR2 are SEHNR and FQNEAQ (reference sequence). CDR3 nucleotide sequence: TGTGCCAGCAGCCGCCGGCGACTAGCGGACACAGATACGCAGTATTTT. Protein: CASSRRRLADTDTQYF.

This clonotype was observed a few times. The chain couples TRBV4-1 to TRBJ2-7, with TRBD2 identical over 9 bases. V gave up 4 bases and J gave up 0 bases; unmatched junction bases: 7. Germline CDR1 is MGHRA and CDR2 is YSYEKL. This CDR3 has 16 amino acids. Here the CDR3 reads CASSRFGLASSYEQYF. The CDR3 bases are TGCGCCAGCAGCCGCTTTGGACTAGCGAGCTCCTACGAGCAGTACTTC.

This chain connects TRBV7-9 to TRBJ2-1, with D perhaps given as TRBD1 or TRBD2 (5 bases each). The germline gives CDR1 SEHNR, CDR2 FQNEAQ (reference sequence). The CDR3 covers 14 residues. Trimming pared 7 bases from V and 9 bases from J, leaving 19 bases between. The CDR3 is CASTSPGPPPEQFF. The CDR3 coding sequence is TGTGCCAGCACTTCCCCGGGGCCTCCTCCTGAGCAGTTCTTC.

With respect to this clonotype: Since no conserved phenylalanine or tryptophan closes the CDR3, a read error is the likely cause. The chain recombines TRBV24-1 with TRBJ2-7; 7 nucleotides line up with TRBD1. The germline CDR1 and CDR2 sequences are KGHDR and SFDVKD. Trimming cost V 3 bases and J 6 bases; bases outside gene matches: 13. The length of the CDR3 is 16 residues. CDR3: CATSDTRRGTGSEQYY. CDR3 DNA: TGTGCCACCAGTGATACCCGCAGGGGGACCGGCAGCGAGCAGTACTAC.

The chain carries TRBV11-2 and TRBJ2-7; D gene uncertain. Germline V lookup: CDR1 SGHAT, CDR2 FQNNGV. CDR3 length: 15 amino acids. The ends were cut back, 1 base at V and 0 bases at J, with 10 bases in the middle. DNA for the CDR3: TGTGCCAGCAGCTTAGTGACAAGCTTCTCCTACGAGCAGTACTTC. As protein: CASSLVTSFSYEQYF.

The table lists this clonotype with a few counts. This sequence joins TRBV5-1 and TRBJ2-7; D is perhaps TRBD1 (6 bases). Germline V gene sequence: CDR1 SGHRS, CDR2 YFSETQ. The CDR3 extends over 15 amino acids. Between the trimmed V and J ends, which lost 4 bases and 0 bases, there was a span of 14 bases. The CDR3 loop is CASSRIQGSSYEQYF. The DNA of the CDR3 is TGCGCCAGCAGCCGAATCCAGGGGAGCTCCTACGAGCAGTACTTC.

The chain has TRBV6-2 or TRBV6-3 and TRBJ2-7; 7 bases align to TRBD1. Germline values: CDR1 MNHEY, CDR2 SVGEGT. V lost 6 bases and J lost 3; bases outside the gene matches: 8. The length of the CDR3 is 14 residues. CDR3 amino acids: CASRDGQAIYEQYF. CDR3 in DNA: TGTGCCAGCAGAGACGGACAGGCGATCTACGAGCAGTACTTC.

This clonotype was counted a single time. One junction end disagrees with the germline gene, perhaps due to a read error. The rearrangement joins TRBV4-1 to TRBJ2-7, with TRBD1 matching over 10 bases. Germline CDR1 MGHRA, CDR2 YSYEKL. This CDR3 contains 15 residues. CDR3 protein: CDSSSPGQGSYEQYF. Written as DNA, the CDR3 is TGCGACAGCAGCTCGCCGGGACAGGGGTCCTACGAGCAGTACTTC.

CDR3 nucleotide sequence: TGTGCCAGTAGAAGAGGGGTCACAGCTAACTATGGCTACACCTTC. As protein: CASRRGVTANYGYTF. J is TRBJ1-2 and V is TRBV19; D is perhaps TRBD1 (5 bases). The CDR3 length is 15 residues. Germline loops: CDR1 LNHDA, CDR2 SQIVND (reference sequence). The V gene lost 6 bases and the J gene lost 0 bases, with 14 bases spanning the gap.

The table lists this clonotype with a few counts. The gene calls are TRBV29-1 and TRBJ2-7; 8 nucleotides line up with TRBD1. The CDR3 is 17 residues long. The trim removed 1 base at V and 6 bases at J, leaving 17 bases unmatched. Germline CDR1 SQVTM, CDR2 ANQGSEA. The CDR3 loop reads CSVEGWGRGQGIGEQYF. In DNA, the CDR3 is TGCAGCGTTGAAGGCTGGGGCAGGGGGCAAGGTATTGGCGAGCAGTACTTC.

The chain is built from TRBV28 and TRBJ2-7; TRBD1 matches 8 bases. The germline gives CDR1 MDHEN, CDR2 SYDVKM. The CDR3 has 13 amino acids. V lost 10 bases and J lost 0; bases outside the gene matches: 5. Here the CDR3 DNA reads TGTGCCATCCGCACAGGGGGCTCCTACGAGCAGTACTTC. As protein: CAIRTGGSYEQYF.

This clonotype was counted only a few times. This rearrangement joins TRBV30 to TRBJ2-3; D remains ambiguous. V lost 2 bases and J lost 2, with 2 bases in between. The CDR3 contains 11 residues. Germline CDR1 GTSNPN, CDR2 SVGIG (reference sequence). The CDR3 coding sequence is TGTGCCTGGAGTCCCACAGATACGCAGTATTTT. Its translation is CAWSPTDTQYF.

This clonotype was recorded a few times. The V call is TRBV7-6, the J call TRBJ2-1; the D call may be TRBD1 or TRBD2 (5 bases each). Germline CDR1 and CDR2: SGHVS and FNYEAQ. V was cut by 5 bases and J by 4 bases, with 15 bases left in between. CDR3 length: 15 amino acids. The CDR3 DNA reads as TGTGCCAGCAGCGTACGAGAGAGGGGTTACAATGAGCAGTTCTTC. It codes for CASSVRERGYNEQFF.

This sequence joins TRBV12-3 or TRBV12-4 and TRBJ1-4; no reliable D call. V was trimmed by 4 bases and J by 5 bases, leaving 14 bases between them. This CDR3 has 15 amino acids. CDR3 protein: CASSSPLAGNEKLFF. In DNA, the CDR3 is TGTGCCAGCAGTTCCCCCCTTGCTGGCAATGAAAAACTGTTTTTT.

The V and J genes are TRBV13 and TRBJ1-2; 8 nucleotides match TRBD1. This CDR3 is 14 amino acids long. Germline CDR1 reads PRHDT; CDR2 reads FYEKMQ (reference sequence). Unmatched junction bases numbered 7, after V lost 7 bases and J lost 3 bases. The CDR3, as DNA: TGTGCCAGCAACCGTCCGGACAGGGACTATGGCTACACCTTC. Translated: CASNRPDRDYGYTF. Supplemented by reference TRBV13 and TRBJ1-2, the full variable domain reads AAGVIQSPRHLIKEKRETATLKCYPIPRHDTVYWYQQGPGQDPQFLISFYEKMQSDKGSIPDRFSAQQFSDYHSELNMSSLELGDSALYFCASNRPDRDYGYTFGSGTRLTVV.

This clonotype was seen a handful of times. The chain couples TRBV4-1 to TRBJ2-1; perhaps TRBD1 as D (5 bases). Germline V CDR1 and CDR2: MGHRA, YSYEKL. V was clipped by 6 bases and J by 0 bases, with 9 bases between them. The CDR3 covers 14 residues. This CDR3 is CASRDKSSYNEQFF. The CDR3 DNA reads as TGCGCCAGCAGGGACAAGAGCTCCTACAATGAGCAGTTCTTC.